This TCR beta chain is from a study of human T cells and chemical hapten exposure. Overall study: Minor volume differences among pooled libraries chiefly drove per-sample TCR yield variation. Study-level results: There was no change with DPC sensitization in TCRs above 1 in 1000 frequency.

Per the authors' pipeline: A typical sample had approximately 93,000 TCRs, with roughly 23,224 to 700,000 overall. Via MiXCR, TCRdb re-called the RACE reads, giving one row per CDR3 protein. The V and J calls come from TCRdb's annotation, not from the publication. The sample has roughly 100,000 distinct CDR3 sequences, about 8.6% seen once. CDR1 DFQATT and CDR2 SNEGSKA come from the germline V gene (reference sequence). The ends lost 3 bases at V and 3 bases at J; junction bases unmatched: 5. This CDR3 is 13 amino acids long. Time point in this sample: healthy volunteer bleed at 2 weeks. Whole blood that had not been fractionated was the source of extracted total RNA. This clonotype was seen repeatedly, ten times or more. What it binds is unknown.

The TCR sequence derives from a female donor in good health. Some clones in this sample may be carry-over from other donors' samples. Sequenced: whole blood. The gene calls are TRBV20-1 and TRBJ2-7; 7 bases agree with TRBD2. CDR3 amino acids: CSARTSPHYEQYF. CDR3 coding DNA: TGCAGTGCTAGGACTAGCCCACACTACGAGCAGTACTTC.